This entry features one T cell receptor beta chain sequence. No antigen is known for it. No much larger clone is present one base from it, and per-base qualities are unavailable. Stable Graves' hyperthyroidism was defined as no progression to ophthalmopathy during 18 months of follow-up. Hyperthyroidism patients were newly diagnosed, had a disease duration of under 2 months, and were aged 18 to 65 years. Patients with uncontrolled infections, other autoimmune diseases, pregnancy or lactation were excluded. Diagnoses were established on the basis of clinical symptoms, serum thyroxine and TRAb, thyroid ultrasound, and orbital computed tomography. Total RNA was extracted using Trizol reagent, and RNA quality was assessed on an Agilent 2100 Bioanalyzer. This sample is drawn from a study of T cells in Graves' hyperthyroidism and ophthalmopathy (dated by TCRdb to about 2019). Regarding the research as a whole: To identify TCR V-J signatures that set the groups apart, the researchers used a discovery cohort of 90 to 100 patients, made up of about 44 with Graves' ophthalmopathy and 55 to 65 with stable Graves' hyperthyroidism. An independent validation cohort of under 20 hyperthyroidism patients and 17 patients who later progressed to ophthalmopathy tested prospective prediction of ophthalmopathy. The roughly 94 discovery patients were randomly split 7:3 into training and test sets. In addition, the study compared T-cell repertoires in thyroid tissue and in blood from six Graves' hyperthyroidism patients. After blood sampling, hyperthyroidism patients were treated with methimazole at a starting dose of 30 mg daily, and ophthalmopathy patients were treated with high-dose intravenous methylprednisolone. According to the paper, TCR Vbeta CDR3 sequencing was carried out on 135 peripheral blood samples, which came from 40 to 45 ophthalmopathy, about 75 hyperthyroidism and about 17 progressor patients.

Inclusive of the bounding cysteine and phenylalanine, the CDR3 is 13 residues long. The read is trimmed to its CDR3 DNA, 39 bases read in frame from base 1. V trim: 5 bases; J trim: 3 bases; unmatched bases: 4. The CDR1 and CDR2 encoded by the germline V gene (reference sequence) are DFQATT and SNEGSKA. TCR beta CDR3 regions were amplified from RNA transcripts. A first-round RT-PCR of the TCR CDR3 used the HTBI primer set with the Qiagen OneStep RT-PCR kit. Libraries were constructed in a second round of multiplex PCR, after which size selection and purification were carried out. Paired-end sequencing of the libraries was performed with 100 bp reads on an Illumina HiSeq2000. In the authors' own workflow: SOAPnuke was used to process the raw data, removing reads that contained adapters or uncalled bases, had a mean Phred below 15, or lacked an exact match to the constant primer or identifier. COPE v1.2.5 was used to merge the high-quality paired reads, and each unique nucleotide sequence was defined as a clonotype. MiTCR v1.1 was used to align the clonotypes against IMGT TRBV, TRBD and TRBJ reference segments. Only V-J combinations with frequency above 0.0001, covering 99.2% of repertoires, were analysed. A TCS score was defined as the ratio between F50 (clonal expansion) and ExV (chaos), using BLOSUM62-based TCRdist between CDR3 peptides within each V-J. Welch's t-statistics and random forest reduced several hundred V-J features to about 12, which were used in a naive Bayes classifier (R e1071). The similarity between thyroid and blood repertoires was quantified using the Morisita-Horn index. The public reads were reanalyzed by TCRdb: fastp trimming at Q25, MiXCR alignment, in-frame beta chains only. When rows share a CDR3 protein, they turn into one entry using the most common DNA and genes. The authors' filters were not applied to this entry. The sample table lists tens of thousands of distinct CDR3 sequences, approximately 53% of them with a count of one. In total, the top ten clones hold around a third of the sample.

Broader findings and caveats from the paper: Most expanded thyroid clonotypes (frequency above 0.001) were also found in blood, which suggests that blood repertoires may mirror thyroid immune responses. In validation, the model predicted progression to ophthalmopathy a median of roughly six months before onset, with about 64% sensitivity and just under 75% specificity. No statistical method was used to set the sample size in advance, and investigators knew the group allocation. A 13 V-J signature model separated ophthalmopathy from stable hyperthyroidism, with nearly 90% sensitivity and 81.08% specificity in cross-validation and 80%/75% in testing.

The sequenced sample consisted of peripheral blood or thyroid tissue (not recorded which). The chain is encoded by TRBV20-1 joined to TRBJ2-7, and 10 bases in between align with TRBD1. The receptor was derived from a man aged 18 to 30 with Graves' hyperthyroidism. CDR3 protein: CSAPWDRGYEQYF. The nucleotide sequence reads as follows: TGCAGTGCTCCGTGGGACAGGGGCTACGAGCAGTACTTC.